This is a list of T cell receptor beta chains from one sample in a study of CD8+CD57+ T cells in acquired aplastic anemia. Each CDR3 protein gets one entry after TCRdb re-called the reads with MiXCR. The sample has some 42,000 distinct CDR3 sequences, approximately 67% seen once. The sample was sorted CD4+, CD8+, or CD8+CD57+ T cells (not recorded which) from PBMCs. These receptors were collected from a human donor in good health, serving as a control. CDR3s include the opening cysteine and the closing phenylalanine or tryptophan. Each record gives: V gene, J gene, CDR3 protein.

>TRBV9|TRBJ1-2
CASSANSGQPVNYGYTF
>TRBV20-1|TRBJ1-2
CSAPEGPKGGYTF
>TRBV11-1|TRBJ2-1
CASSPQTGYNEQFF
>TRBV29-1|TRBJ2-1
CSAGQPYNEQFF
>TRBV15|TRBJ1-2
CATSRVYGLDGYTF
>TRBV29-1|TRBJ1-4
CSVDRDEKLFF
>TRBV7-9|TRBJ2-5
CASSPQSGGPDAQYF
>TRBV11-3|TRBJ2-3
CASSLTETGPTDTQYF
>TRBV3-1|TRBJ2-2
CASSPQLSVTGELFF
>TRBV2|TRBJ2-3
CASSKRGPDTQYF
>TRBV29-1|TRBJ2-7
CSVRPSLGEQYF
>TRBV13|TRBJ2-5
CASSLVGAAPQDTQYF
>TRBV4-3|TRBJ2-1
CASSQDRGGPNEQFF
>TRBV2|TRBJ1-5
CASSESGGQPQHF
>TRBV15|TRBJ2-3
CATSREGTATDTQYF
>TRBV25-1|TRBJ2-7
CASSEFFSEQYF
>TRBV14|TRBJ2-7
CASSQEGGSFYEQYF
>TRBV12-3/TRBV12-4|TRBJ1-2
CASSLDSYGYTF
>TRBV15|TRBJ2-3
CATSRDDRGTDTQYF
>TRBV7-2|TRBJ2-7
CASSLSLDEQYF
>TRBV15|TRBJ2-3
CATSRGRSGGTDTQYF
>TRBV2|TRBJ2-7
CASFSGLGYF
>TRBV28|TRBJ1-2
CASSPPGTGDGYTF
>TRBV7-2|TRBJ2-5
CASSWGFQETQYF
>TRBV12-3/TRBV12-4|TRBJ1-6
CASSFGNSPLHF
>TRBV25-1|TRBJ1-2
CASSDDTNYGYTF
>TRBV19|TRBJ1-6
CASSSDTPSPLHF
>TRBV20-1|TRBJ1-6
CSASPGWGFNSPPHF
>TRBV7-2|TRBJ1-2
CASSPSPTANYGYTF
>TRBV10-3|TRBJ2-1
CATLSLAVHYNEQFF
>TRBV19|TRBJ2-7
CASSTGTGGYEQYF
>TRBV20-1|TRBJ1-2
CSARGTGNYGYTF
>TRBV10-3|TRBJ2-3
CAISEGGRGTDTQYF
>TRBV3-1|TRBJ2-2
CASSQEYGGASTGELFF
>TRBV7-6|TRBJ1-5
CASSFGRTQPQHF
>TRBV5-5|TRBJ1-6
CASSLAIRTNSPLHF
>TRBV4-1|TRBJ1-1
CASSLPGQTEAFF
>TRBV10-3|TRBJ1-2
CAISESRDRGGYTF
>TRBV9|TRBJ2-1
CASSETPGQGTYNEQFF
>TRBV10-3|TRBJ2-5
CAIGWELKETQYF
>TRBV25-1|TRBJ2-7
CANPTSGDTYEQYF
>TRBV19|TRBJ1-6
CASRTGMGNSPLHF
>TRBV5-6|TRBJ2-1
CASSGLGDEQFF
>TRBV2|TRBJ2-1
CASSGGEQFF
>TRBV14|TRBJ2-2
CASSQRAGANTGELFF
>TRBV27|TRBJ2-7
CASSFFPGQAGEQYF
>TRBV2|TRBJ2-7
CASSSPPRGPSSYEQYF
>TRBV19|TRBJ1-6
CASSPSGLRDLHF
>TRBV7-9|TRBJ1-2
CASSLAETDRLTF
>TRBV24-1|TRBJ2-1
CATSVAGTGGRLEQFF
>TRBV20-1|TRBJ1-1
CSATIRDRVAGNTEAFF
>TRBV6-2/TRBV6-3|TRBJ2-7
CASGGVDGEQYF